The clone carrying this TCR beta chain was picked up many times. This entry is derived from a study of read filtering for tumor transcriptome and immune sequencing. The germline V gene encodes CDR1 GTSNPN and CDR2 SVGIG (reference sequence). The CDR3 spans 13 residues. V was shortened by 2 bases and J by 7 bases, with 14 bases between the two germline ends. The library was built from roughly 400 ng RNA with molecular barcoded adaptors for alpha/delta and beta/gamma chains. TCRdb called the reads again in MiXCR, with one record for every CDR3 protein. Here the sample spans over 80,000 distinct CDR3 sequences, approximately 13% being singletons.

The chain couples TRBV30 to TRBJ1-1, with D possibly being TRBD1 (5 bases). The TCR originated in a donor aged 40 or older with multiple myeloma. Sample: a population of CD138-negative cells sorted from bone marrow. The CDR3 here is CAWSSRDGGEAFF. Written as DNA, the CDR3 is TGTGCCTGGAGTTCCAGAGACGGGGGTGAAGCTTTCTTT. Full variable domain (outside the CDR3, taken from reference TRBV30 and TRBJ1-1): SQTIHQWPATLVQPVGSPLSLECTVEGTSNPNLYWYRQAAGRGLQLLFYSVGIGQISSEVPQNLSASRPQDRQFILSSKKLLLSDSGFYLCAWSSRDGGEAFFGQGTRLTVV.